This TCR beta chain appears in the sequencing data of a study of T cell changes during pregnancy in multiple sclerosis (dated by TCRdb to about 2019). At the level of the whole study: Changes in the T cell repertoire over the course of pregnancy were examined in this study in women with multiple sclerosis.

Including the terminal cysteine and phenylalanine, the CDR3 comprises 14 residues. Only the CDR3 region is kept as DNA, spanning 42 bases read in frame from base 1. Looking up the germline V gene yields CDR1 SGHRS and CDR2 YFSETQ. V and J lose 2 bases and 5 bases, and a span of 10 bases separates them. The receptor library was made with the immunoSEQ multiplex PCR assay. What TCRdb holds here is the immuneACCESS table cut down to in-frame rearrangements. Part of the clones is not present; checked against another copy, under half of the missing clones reflect an unresolved V gene, and the others are unexplained. This sample lists 40,000 to 50,000 clones; roughly nine tenths were detected once. The ten most abundant clones make up roughly 10% of the sample. Worth noting for this clone: Which antigen it targets is not known. Qualities for individual bases were not recorded, and no much larger clone is one base off.

The origin of this receptor is a female donor with multiple sclerosis, enrolled in a pregnancy study. The V and J segments used are TRBV5-1 and TRBJ2-2; the D gene is perhaps TRBD2, from 5 matching bases. This sample comprised CD8+ T cells from peripheral blood mononuclear cells, obtained after pregnancy. The nucleotide sequence reads as follows: TGCGCCAGCAGCTTCACCGGGATAACCGGGGAGCTGTTTTTT. Its protein reads: CASSFTGITGELFF. Beyond the CDR3, the reference TRBV5-1 and TRBJ2-2 genes provide the residues; the full variable domain reads: KAGVTQTPRYLIKTRGQQVTLSCSPISGHRSVSWYQQTPGQGLQFLFEYFSETQRNKGNFPGRFSGRQFSNSRSEMNVSTLELGDSALYLCASSFTGITGELFFGEGSRLTVL.